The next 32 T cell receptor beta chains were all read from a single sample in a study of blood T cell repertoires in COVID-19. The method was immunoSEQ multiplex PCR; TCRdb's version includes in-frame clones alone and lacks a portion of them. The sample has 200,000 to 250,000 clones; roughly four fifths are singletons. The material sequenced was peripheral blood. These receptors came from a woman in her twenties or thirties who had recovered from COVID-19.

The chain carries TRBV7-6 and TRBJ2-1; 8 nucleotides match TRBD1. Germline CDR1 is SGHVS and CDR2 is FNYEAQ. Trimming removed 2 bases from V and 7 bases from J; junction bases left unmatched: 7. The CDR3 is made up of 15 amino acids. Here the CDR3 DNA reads TGTGCCAGCAGCTTAAATCGCCAGGGGGCAAATGAGCAGTTCTTC. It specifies CASSLNRQGANEQFF.

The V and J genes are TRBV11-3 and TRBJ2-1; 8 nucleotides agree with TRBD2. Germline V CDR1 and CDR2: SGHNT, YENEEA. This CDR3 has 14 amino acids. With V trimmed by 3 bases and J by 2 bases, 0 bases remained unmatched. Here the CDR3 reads CASSFGGAYNEQFF. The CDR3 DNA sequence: TGTGCCAGCAGCTTCGGGGGGGCCTACAATGAGCAGTTCTTC. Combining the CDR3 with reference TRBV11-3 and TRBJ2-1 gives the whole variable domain EAGVVQSPRYKIIEKKQPVAFWCNPISGHNTLYWYLQNLGQGPELLIRYENEEAVDDSQLPKDRFSAERLKGVDSTLKIQPAELGDSAVYLCASSFGGAYNEQFFGPGTRLTVL.

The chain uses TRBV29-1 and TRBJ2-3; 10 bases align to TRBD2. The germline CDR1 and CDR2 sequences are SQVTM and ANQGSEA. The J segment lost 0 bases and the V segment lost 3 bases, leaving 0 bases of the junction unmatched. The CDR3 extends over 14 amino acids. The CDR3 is CSVEGLASTDTQYF. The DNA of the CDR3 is TGCAGCGTTGAGGGACTAGCGAGCACAGATACGCAGTATTTT.

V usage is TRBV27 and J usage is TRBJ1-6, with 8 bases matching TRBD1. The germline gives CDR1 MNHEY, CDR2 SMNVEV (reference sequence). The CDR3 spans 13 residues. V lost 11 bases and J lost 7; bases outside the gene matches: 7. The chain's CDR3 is CASPGQANSPLHF. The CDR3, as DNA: TGTGCCTCCCCGGGACAGGCCAATTCACCCCTCCACTTT.

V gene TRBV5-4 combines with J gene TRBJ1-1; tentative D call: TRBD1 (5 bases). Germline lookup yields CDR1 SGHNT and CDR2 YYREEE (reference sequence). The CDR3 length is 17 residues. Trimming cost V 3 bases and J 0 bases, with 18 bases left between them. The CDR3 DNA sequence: TGTGCCAGCAGCTACCTCCAGGGCAACAGAATGAACACTGAAGCTTTCTTT. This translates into CASSYLQGNRMNTEAFF.

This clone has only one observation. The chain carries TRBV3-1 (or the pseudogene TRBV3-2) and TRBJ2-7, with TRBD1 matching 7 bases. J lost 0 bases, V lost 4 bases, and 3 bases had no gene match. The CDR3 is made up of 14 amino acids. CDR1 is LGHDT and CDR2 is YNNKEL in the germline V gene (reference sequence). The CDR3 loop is CASSPDRVSYEQYF. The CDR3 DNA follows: TGTGCCAGCAGCCCCGACAGGGTCTCCTACGAGCAGTACTTC.

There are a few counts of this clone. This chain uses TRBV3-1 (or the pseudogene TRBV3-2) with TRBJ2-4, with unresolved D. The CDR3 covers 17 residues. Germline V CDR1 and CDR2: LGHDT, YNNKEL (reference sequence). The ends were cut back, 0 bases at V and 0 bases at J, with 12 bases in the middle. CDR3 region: CASSQDQSPLAKNIQYF. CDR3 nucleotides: TGTGCCAGCAGCCAAGATCAAAGCCCACTAGCCAAAAACATTCAGTACTTC.

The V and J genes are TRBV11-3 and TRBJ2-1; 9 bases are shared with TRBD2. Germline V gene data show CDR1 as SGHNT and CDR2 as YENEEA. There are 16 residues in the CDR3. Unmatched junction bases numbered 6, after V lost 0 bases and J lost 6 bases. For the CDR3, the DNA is TGTGCCAGCAGCTTAGATGGAGCGGGAGGTATCAATGAGCAGTTCTTC. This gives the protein CASSLDGAGGINEQFF.

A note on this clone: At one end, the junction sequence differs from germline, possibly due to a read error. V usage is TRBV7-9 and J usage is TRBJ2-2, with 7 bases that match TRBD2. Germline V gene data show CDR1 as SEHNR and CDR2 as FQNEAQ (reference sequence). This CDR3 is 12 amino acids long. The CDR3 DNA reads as TGTGCCAGCAGCTTCGGGACGGGGGGGCTGTTTTTT. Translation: CASSFGTGGLFF.

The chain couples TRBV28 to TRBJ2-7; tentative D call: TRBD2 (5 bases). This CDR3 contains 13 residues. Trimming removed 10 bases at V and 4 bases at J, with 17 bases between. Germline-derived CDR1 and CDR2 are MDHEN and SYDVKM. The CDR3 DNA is TGTGCCACCGGAAAGGGAGCCGCATACGAGCAGTACTTC. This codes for CATGKGAAYEQYF. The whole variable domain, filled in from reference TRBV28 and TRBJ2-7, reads DVKVTQSSRYLVKRTGEKVFLECVQDMDHENMFWYRQDPGLGLRLIYFSYDVKMKEKGDIPEGYSVSREKKERFSLILESASTNQTSMYLCATGKGAAYEQYFGPGTRLTVT.

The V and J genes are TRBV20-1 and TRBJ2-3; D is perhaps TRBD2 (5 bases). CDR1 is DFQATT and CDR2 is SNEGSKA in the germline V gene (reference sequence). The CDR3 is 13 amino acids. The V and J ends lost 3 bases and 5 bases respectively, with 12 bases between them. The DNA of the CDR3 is TGCAGTGCTAGTGAGCGGTTGGGAGATACGCAGTATTTT. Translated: CSASERLGDTQYF.

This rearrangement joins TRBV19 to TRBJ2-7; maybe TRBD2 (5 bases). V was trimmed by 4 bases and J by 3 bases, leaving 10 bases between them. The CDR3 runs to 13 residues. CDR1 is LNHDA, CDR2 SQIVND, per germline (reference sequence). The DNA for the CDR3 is TGTGCCAGTAGTACCGGACTGATCTACGAGCAGTACTTC. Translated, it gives CASSTGLIYEQYF.

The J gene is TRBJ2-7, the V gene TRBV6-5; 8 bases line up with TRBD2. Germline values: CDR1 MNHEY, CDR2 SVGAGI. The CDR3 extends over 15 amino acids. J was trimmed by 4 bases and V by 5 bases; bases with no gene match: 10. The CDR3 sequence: CASSHDTSGRYEQYF. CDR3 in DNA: TGTGCCAGCAGTCACGATACTAGCGGAAGGTACGAGCAGTACTTC.

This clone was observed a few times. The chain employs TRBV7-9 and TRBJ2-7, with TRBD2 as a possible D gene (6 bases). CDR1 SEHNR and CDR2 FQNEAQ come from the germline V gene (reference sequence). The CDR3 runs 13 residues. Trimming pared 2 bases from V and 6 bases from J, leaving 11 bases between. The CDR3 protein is CASSLTGGGEQYF. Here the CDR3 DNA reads TGTGCCAGCAGCTTAACCGGGGGAGGCGAGCAGTACTTC.

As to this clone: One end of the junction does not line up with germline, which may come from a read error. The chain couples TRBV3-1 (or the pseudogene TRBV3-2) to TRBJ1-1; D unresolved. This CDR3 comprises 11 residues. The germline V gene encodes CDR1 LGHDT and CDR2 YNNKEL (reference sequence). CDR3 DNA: TGTGCCAGCAGCCGACACTCTGATGCTTTCTTT. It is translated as CASSRHSDAFF.

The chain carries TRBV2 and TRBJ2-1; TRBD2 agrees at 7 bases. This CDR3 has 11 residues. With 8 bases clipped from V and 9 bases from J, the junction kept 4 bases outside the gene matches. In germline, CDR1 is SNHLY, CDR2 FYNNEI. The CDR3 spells CASAGVPEQFF. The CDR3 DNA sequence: TGTGCCAGCGCGGGAGTCCCTGAGCAGTTCTTC.

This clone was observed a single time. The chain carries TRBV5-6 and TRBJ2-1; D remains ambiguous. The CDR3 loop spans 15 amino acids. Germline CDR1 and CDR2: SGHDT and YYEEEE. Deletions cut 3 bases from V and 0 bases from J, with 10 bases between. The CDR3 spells CASSSPFSSYNEQFF. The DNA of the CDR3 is TGTGCCAGCAGCTCGCCCTTCAGCTCCTACAATGAGCAGTTCTTC. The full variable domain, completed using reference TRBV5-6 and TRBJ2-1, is DAGVTQSPTHLIKTRGQQVTLRCSPKSGHDTVSWYQQALGQGPQFIFQYYEEEERQRGNFPDRFSGHQFPNYSSELNVNALLLGDSALYLCASSSPFSSYNEQFFGPGTRLTVL.

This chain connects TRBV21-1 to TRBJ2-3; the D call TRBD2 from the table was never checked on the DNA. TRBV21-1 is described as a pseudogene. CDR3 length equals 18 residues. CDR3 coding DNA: TGTGCCAGCAGCATCGGGCTAGCGGGTGGGTGTAGCACAGATACGCAGTATTTT. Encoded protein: CASSIGLAGGCSTDTQYF.

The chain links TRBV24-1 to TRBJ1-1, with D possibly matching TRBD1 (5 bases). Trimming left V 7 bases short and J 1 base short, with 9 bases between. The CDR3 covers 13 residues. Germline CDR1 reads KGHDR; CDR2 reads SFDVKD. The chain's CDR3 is CATREQENTEAFF. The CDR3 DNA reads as TGTGCCACCAGAGAACAGGAGAACACTGAAGCTTTCTTT.

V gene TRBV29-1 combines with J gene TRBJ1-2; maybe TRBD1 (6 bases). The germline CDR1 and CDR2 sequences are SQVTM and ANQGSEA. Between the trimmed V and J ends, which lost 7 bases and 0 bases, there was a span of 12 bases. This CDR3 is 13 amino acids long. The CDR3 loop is CSAETGANYGYTF. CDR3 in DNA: TGCAGCGCCGAGACAGGAGCTAACTATGGCTACACCTTC.

CDR3 in DNA: TGTGCCAGCACTGTGGCCGCAACTAATGAAAAACTGTTTTTT. It codes for CASTVAATNEKLFF. The chain employs TRBV28 and TRBJ1-4; D call uncertain. The CDR3 runs to 14 residues. CDR1 is MDHEN and CDR2 is SYDVKM in the germline V gene. V was clipped by 7 bases and J by 0 bases, with 9 bases between them.

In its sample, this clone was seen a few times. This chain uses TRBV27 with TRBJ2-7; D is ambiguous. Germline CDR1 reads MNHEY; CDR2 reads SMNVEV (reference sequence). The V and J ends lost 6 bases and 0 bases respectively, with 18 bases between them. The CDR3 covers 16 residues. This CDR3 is CASSPFGEVSSYEQYF. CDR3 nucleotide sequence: TGTGCCAGCAGCCCGTTTGGTGAGGTCAGCTCCTACGAGCAGTACTTC.

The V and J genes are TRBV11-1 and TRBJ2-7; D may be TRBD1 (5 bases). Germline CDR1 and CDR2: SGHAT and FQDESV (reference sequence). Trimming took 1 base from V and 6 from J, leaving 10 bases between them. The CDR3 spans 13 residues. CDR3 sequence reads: CASSLDRRSEQYF. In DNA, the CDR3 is TGTGCCAGCAGCTTAGACAGGCGAAGCGAGCAGTACTTC.

In DNA form, the CDR3 reads TGTGCCAGTAGTATCCTCCGGGAAGGGAGTCAGCCCCAGCATTTT. Its protein is CASSILREGSQPQHF. V gene TRBV19 combines with J gene TRBJ1-5; D is unclear. Germline lookup yields CDR1 LNHDA and CDR2 SQIVND (reference sequence). Trimming took off 3 bases at V and 6 bases at J, with 15 bases between the two ends. The CDR3 sequence is 15 residues long.

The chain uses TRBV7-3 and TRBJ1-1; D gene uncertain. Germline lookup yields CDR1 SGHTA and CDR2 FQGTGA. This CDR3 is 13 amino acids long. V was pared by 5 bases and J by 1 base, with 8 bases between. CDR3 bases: TGTGCCAGCAGCCCAGAGGGGAACACTGAAGCTTTCTTT. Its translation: CASSPEGNTEAFF.

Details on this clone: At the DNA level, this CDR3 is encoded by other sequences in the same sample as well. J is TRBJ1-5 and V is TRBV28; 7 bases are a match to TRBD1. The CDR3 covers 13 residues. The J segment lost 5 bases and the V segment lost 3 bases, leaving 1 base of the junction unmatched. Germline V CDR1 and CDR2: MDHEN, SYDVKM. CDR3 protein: CASSFTGDQPQHF. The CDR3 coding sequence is TGTGCCAGCAGTTTTACAGGGGATCAGCCCCAGCATTTT.

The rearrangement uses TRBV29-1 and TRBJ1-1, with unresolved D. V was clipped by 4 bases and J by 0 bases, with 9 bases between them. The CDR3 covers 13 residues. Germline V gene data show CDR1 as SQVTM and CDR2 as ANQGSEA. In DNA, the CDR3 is TGCAGCGTTGGGAGGACGGTGAACACTGAAGCTTTCTTT. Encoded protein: CSVGRTVNTEAFF.

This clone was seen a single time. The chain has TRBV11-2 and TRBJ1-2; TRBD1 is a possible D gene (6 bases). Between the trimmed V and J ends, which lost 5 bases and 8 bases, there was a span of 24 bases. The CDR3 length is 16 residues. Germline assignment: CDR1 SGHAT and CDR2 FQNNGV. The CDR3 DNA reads TGTGCCAGCAGCCGCGGTACAGGGTACCAGGTTTGGGGCTACACCTTC. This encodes CASSRGTGYQVWGYTF.

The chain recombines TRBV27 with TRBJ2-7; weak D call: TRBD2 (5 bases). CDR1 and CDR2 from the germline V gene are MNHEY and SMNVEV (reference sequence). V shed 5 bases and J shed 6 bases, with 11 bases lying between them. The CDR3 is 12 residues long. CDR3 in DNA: TGTGCCAGCAGTCTCCGGAGCGGCGAGCAGTACTTC. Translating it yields CASSLRSGEQYF.

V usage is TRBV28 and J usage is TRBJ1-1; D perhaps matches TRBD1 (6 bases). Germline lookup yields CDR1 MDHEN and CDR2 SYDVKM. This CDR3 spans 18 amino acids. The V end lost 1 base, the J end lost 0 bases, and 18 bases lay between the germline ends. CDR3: CASSLLWDLRQVNTEAFF. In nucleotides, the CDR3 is TGTGCCAGCAGTTTATTATGGGATCTGAGACAGGTGAACACTGAAGCTTTCTTT.

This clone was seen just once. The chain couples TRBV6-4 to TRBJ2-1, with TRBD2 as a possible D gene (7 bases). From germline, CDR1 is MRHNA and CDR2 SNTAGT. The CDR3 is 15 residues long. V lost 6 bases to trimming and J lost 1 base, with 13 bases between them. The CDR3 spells CASSPGGGSYNEQFF. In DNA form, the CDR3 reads TGTGCCAGCAGCCCGGGGGGCGGATCCTACAATGAGCAGTTCTTC.

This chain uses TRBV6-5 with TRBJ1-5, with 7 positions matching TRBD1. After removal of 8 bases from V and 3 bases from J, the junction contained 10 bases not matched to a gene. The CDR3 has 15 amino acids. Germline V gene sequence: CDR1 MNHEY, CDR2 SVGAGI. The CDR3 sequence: CASVLGGQPNQPQHF. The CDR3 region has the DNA TGTGCCAGCGTACTAGGGGGACAGCCCAATCAGCCCCAGCATTTT.